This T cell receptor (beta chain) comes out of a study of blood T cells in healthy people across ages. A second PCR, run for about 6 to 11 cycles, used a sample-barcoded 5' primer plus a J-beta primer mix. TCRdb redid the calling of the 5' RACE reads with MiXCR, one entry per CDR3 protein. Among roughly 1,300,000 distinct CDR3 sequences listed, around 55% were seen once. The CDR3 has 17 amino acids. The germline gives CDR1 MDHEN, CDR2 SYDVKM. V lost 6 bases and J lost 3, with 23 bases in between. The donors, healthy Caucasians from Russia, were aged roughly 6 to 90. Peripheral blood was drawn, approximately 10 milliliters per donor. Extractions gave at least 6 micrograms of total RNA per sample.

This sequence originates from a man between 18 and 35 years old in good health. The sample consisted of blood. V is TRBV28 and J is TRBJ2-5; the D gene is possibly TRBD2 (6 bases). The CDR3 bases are TGTGCCAGCAGCCTTAGGTGGGGGGATAGACAAGAAGAGACCCAGTACTTC. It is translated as CASSLRWGDRQEETQYF. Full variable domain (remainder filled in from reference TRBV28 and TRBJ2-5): DVKVTQSSRYLVKRTGEKVFLECVQDMDHENMFWYRQDPGLGLRLIYFSYDVKMKEKGDIPEGYSVSREKKERFSLILESASTNQTSMYLCASSLRWGDRQEETQYFGPGTRLLVL.